The 7 T cell receptor beta chains below were found in one sample sequenced in a study of control samples from healthy donors and cancer patients. Sequenced by immunoSEQ multiplex PCR; TCRdb stores in-frame clones only, minus some. The data show about 92,000 clones, around 82% seen once. The sequenced material came from blood. These TCRs come from a woman aged 60-75 years in good health.

This clone was counted between two and nine times. This chain uses TRBV11-2 with TRBJ2-1; D gene unclear. The germline V gene has CDR1 SGHAT and CDR2 FQNNGV. V was shortened by 1 base and J by 9 bases, with 16 bases between the two germline ends. The CDR3 sequence is 15 residues long. This CDR3 is CASSLGGGLGTEQFF. CDR3 nucleotide sequence: TGTGCCAGCAGCTTAGGGGGTGGGTTGGGTACTGAGCAGTTCTTC.

This clone was picked up a small number of times. The chain uses TRBV11-3 and TRBJ2-2; 14 bases match TRBD2. V shed 5 bases and J 7 bases; nucleotides not matched to a gene: 12. Germline V CDR1 and CDR2: SGHNT, YENEEA. The CDR3 extends over 18 amino acids. CDR3 protein: CASSPTEGLAGASGELFF. CDR3 bases: TGTGCCAGCAGCCCCACCGAGGGACTAGCGGGGGCTAGCGGGGAGCTGTTTTTT.

V and J are TRBV3-1 (or the pseudogene TRBV3-2) and TRBJ1-6; D unresolved. The germline CDR1 and CDR2 sequences are LGHDT and YNNKEL (reference sequence). The CDR3 sequence is 15 residues long. V was trimmed by 3 bases and J by 6 bases, leaving 12 bases between them. This CDR3 reads CASSQVVGGNSPLHF. In DNA form, the CDR3 reads TGTGCCAGCAGCCAGGTTGTGGGAGGTAATTCACCCCTCCACTTT.

The chain combines TRBV5-4 with TRBJ2-1, with 8 nucleotides matching TRBD2. V shed 3 bases and J 4 bases; nucleotides not matched to a gene: 18. The CDR3 is 19 residues long. Looked up from germline, CDR1 is SGHNT and CDR2 is YYREEE (reference sequence). The CDR3 loop is CASSSGGGRPIPNYNEQFF. The CDR3 bases are TGTGCCAGCAGCTCGGGGGGGGGCCGTCCGATACCCAATTACAATGAGCAGTTCTTC.

The rearrangement joins TRBV5-1 to TRBJ2-3; weak D call: TRBD1 (6 bases). The CDR3 loop spans 14 amino acids. Trimming shortened V by 0 bases and J by 7 bases, and 12 bases separated the two germline ends. Germline CDR1 reads SGHRS; CDR2 reads YFSETQ. This CDR3 reads CASSLAPGENTQYF. The CDR3 DNA is TGCGCCAGCAGCTTGGCCCCAGGGGAAAATACGCAGTATTTT.

The chain links TRBV19 to TRBJ1-3, with D unclear. V lost 7 bases and J 0 bases, leaving 7 bases between the germline ends. The CDR3 sequence is 13 residues long. Germline values: CDR1 LNHDA, CDR2 SQIVND (reference sequence). CDR3 region: CASIKSSGNTIYF. The CDR3 region has the DNA TGTGCCAGTATCAAATCCTCTGGAAACACCATATATTTT.

This clone was found a few times. The rearrangement joins TRBV19 to TRBJ1-2; no clear D. V lost 4 bases to trimming and J lost 6 bases, with 9 bases between them. The CDR3 loop spans 12 amino acids. CDR1 LNHDA and CDR2 SQIVND come from the germline V gene (reference sequence). The CDR3 protein is CASSTWENGYTF. The CDR3 nucleotides are TGTGCCAGTAGTACCTGGGAGAATGGCTACACCTTC.